This T cell receptor beta chain emerged from a study of early T cells in non-severe SARS-CoV-2 infection. TCRdb reanalysed the 5' RACE reads using MiXCR and keeps one entry per CDR3 protein. Among fewer than 75,000 distinct CDR3 sequences listed, around 20% were seen once. Study-level points and caveats: Matching against VDJdb likely underestimated virus-specific expansions, favoring anti-spike CD8.

From germline, CDR1 is MDHEN and CDR2 SYDVKM. After removal of 9 bases from V and 6 bases from J, the junction contained 13 bases not matched to a gene. The CDR3 has 15 residues. Worth noting for this clonotype: The antigen is not known.

The sequence was obtained from an adult who was a healthcare worker with PCR-confirmed SARS-CoV-2 infection or an uninfected control (not recorded which). The input for sequencing was whole blood, taken at baseline. This sequence joins TRBV28 and TRBJ2-2; 7 nucleotides line up with TRBD2. The CDR3 coding sequence is TGTGCCAGTATCGAAGCGGGGACGGGATCCGGGGAGCTGTTTTTT. As protein: CASIEAGTGSGELFF. Together with reference TRBV28 and TRBJ2-2, the CDR3 gives the full variable domain: DVKVTQSSRYLVKRTGEKVFLECVQDMDHENMFWYRQDPGLGLRLIYFSYDVKMKEKGDIPEGYSVSREKKERFSLILESASTNQTSMYLCASIEAGTGSGELFFGEGSRLTVL.